The 13 T cell receptor beta chains reported below all come from one sample, sequenced in a study of CD8+ T cells in alopecia areata. As the sequencing template, cDNA was produced by extracting RNA and reverse transcribing it. The repertoire was sequenced with immunoSEQ multiplex PCR; TCRdb's copy has only in-frame clones and lacks some. There are about 210,000 clones in the sample; more than 45% occur only once, and roughly 1.5% lies in the top ten. Sample treatment: oral pan-JAK inhibitor, 5-10 mg twice daily. Specimen: CD4+ T cells sorted from blood, collected at week 4, from a patient treated with tofacitinib. The origin of the receptors is a human donor with alopecia areata.

This chain connects TRBV7-2 to TRBJ2-7, with D unclear. V was clipped by 1 base and J by 5 bases, with 12 bases between them. The CDR3 length is 14 residues. The germline V gene encodes CDR1 SGHTA and CDR2 FQGNSA. The CDR3 reads CASSLELKSHEQYF. The CDR3 nucleotides are TGTGCCAGCAGCTTAGAGCTCAAATCCCACGAGCAGTACTTC.

V and J are TRBV7-3 and TRBJ2-1, with no clear D. This CDR3 region has 13 residues. Trimming removed 2 bases at V and 5 bases at J, with 7 bases between. CDR1 and CDR2 (germline): SGHTA, FQGTGA. CDR3 protein: CASSLGSDNEQFF. Written as DNA, the CDR3 is TGTGCCAGCAGCTTAGGATCGGACAATGAGCAGTTCTTC.

This clone came up a few times. The rearrangement uses TRBV18 and TRBJ1-1; 8 bases are shared with TRBD1. This CDR3 contains 15 residues. The germline gives CDR1 KGHSH, CDR2 LQKENI. V was clipped by 2 bases and J by 4 bases; unmatched bases: 6. The CDR3 DNA follows: TGTGCCAGCTCACCAAGGACAGGGTCGGGCACTGAAGCTTTCTTT. Translation: CASSPRTGSGTEAFF.

This clone appeared once. The chain's CDR3 is CASSLGAVRSGQPQHF. The CDR3 DNA sequence: TGTGCCAGCAGCTTAGGCGCGGTCCGATCGGGTCAGCCCCAGCATTTT. The chain has TRBV7-8 and TRBJ1-5; D is ambiguous. Germline V lookup: CDR1 SGHVS, CDR2 FQNEAQ. With 1 base removed from V and 6 bases from J, the gap between germline ends came to 16 bases. The CDR3 totals 16 residues.

This clone turned up a few times. The V call is TRBV28, the J call TRBJ2-7; tentatively, D is TRBD1 or TRBD2 (5 bases each). Germline loops: CDR1 MDHEN, CDR2 SYDVKM. The CDR3 is 14 residues long. V shed 2 bases and J shed 0 bases, with 8 bases lying between them. The chain's CDR3 is CASSLRGVSYEQYF. CDR3 nucleotides: TGTGCCAGCAGTTTACGAGGGGTCTCCTACGAGCAGTACTTC. The variable domain in full, completed from reference TRBV28 and TRBJ2-7, reads DVKVTQSSRYLVKRTGEKVFLECVQDMDHENMFWYRQDPGLGLRLIYFSYDVKMKEKGDIPEGYSVSREKKERFSLILESASTNQTSMYLCASSLRGVSYEQYFGPGTRLTVT.

The chain uses TRBV5-6 and TRBJ2-3; D may be TRBD2 (6 bases). The CDR3 consists of 17 residues. The V end was cut by 2 bases, the J end by 4 bases, with 20 bases between. CDR1 and CDR2 from the germline V gene are SGHDT and YYEEEE. The CDR3 region has the DNA TGTGCCAGCAGCTTACTGACGGGCGGGGTATCATCAGATACGCAGTATTTT. Encoded protein: CASSLLTGGVSSDTQYF.

The V gene is TRBV7-9, the J gene TRBJ2-3; 8 bases line up with TRBD1. Unmatched junction bases numbered 3, after V lost 3 bases and J lost 1 base. The germline CDR1 and CDR2 sequences are SEHNR and FQNEAQ (reference sequence). The CDR3 totals 15 residues. Written as DNA, the CDR3 is TGTGCCAGCAGCTTTAGGACAGGGCGCACAGATACGCAGTATTTT. Its translation is CASSFRTGRTDTQYF.

The V call is TRBV2, the J call TRBJ2-2; D not certain. Trimming removed 6 bases from V and 6 bases from J, with 8 bases in between. The CDR3 has 12 residues. Germline CDR1 is SNHLY and CDR2 is FYNNEI. Written as DNA, the CDR3 is TGTGCCAGCAGCACGGACGCCGGGGAGCTGTTTTTT. Protein sequence: CASSTDAGELFF.

This chain's CDR3 is CASSNRRGIHNEQFF. The CDR3 DNA sequence: TGTGCCAGCAGCAACCGCCGAGGAATTCACAATGAGCAGTTCTTC. The chain couples TRBV11-3 to TRBJ2-1; D not resolved. Trimming cost V 5 bases and J 5 bases, with 16 bases left between them. Germline-derived CDR1 and CDR2 are SGHNT and YENEEA. The CDR3 consists of 15 residues.

J is TRBJ2-5 and V is TRBV15, with D perhaps matching TRBD1 (5 bases). Trimming cost V 2 bases and J 2 bases, with 15 bases left between them. Germline values: CDR1 LNHNV, CDR2 YYDKDF (reference sequence). The CDR3 runs to 16 residues. The CDR3, as DNA: TGTGCCACCAGCAGAAAAACAGGAGCTACGCAAGAGACCCAGTACTTC. Its protein product is CATSRKTGATQETQYF.

The chain uses TRBV2 and TRBJ2-5; D gene ambiguous. There are 14 residues in the CDR3. The germline V gene has CDR1 SNHLY and CDR2 FYNNEI. V was pared by 6 bases and J by 2 bases, with 13 bases between. As DNA, the CDR3 is TGTGCCAGCAGCCCCCTTATGGATCAAGAGACCCAGTACTTC. Translation: CASSPLMDQETQYF. Using reference TRBV2 and TRBJ2-5 for the parts outside the CDR3, the full variable domain is EPEVTQTPSHQVTQMGQEVILRCVPISNHLYFYWYRQILGQKVEFLVSFYNNEISEKSEIFDDQFSVERPDGSNFTLKIRSTKLEDSAMYFCASSPLMDQETQYFGPGTRLLVL.

This chain uses TRBV4-3 with TRBJ1-2, with D uncertain. The V end was cut by 0 bases, the J end by 5 bases, with 16 bases between. The CDR3 spans 16 residues. Germline loops: CDR1 LGHNA, CDR2 YSLEER. This CDR3 reads CASSQDLGSPLYGYTF. CDR3 nucleotide sequence: TGCGCCAGCAGCCAAGATTTAGGGTCCCCCTTATATGGCTACACCTTC.

This clone was seen just once. The CDR3 DNA is TGTGCCAGCAGCTTACTAAGCGGGGGGGAGCAGTTCTTC. Translated, it gives CASSLLSGGEQFF. V usage is TRBV13 and J usage is TRBJ2-1; the match to TRBD2 covers 9 bases. The CDR3 sequence is 13 residues long. CDR1 and CDR2 (germline): PRHDT, FYEKMQ (reference sequence). With V trimmed by 2 bases and J by 10 bases, 3 bases remained unmatched.